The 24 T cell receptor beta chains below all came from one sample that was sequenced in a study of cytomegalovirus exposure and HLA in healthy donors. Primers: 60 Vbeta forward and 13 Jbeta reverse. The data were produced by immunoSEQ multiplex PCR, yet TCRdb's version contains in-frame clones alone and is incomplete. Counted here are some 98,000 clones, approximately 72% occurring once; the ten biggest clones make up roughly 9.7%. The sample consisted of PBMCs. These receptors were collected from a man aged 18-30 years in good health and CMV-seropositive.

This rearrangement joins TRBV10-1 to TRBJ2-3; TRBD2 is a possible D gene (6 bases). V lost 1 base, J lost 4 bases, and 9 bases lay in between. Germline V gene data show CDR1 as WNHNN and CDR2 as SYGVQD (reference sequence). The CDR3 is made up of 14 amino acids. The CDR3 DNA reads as TGCGCCAGCAGTGAGTTTTGGGGGGCAGATACGCAGTATTTT. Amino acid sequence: CASSEFWGADTQYF.

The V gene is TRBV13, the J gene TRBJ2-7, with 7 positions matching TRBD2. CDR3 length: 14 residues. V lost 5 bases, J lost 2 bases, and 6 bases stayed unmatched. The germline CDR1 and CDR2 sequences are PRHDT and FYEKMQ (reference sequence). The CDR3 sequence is CASSGGGAAYEQYF. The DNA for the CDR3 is TGTGCCAGCAGCGGCGGGGGAGCTGCCTACGAGCAGTACTTC.

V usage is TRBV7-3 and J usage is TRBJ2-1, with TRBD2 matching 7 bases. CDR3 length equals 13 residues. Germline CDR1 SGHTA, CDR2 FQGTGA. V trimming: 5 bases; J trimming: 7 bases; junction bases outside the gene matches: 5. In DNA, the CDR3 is TGTGCCAGCAGCCCCTCGCGGGAGAATGAGCAGTTCTTC. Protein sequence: CASSPSRENEQFF. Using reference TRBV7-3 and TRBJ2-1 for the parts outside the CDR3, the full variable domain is GAGVSQTPSNKVTEKGKYVELRCDPISGHTALYWYRQSLGQGPEFLIYFQGTGAADDSGLPNDRFFAVRPEGSVSTLKIQRTERGDSAVYLCASSPSRENEQFFGPGTRLTVL.

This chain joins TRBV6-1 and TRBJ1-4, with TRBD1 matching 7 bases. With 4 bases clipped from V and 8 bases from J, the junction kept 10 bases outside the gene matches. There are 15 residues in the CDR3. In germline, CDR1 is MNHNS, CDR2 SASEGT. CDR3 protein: CASSGTGVIFEKLFF. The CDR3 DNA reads TGTGCCAGCAGTGGTACAGGGGTAATATTCGAAAAACTGTTTTTT.

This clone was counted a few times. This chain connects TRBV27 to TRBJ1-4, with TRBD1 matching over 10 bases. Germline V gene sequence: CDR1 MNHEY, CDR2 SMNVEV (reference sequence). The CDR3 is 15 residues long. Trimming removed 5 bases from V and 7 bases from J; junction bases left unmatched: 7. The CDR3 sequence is CASSPSTGGGEKLFF. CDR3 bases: TGTGCCAGCAGTCCCTCGACAGGGGGCGGTGAAAAACTGTTTTTT.

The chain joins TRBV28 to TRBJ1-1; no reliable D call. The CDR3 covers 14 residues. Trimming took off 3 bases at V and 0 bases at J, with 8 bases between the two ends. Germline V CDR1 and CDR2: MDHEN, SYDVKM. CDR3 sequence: CASSFPGMNTEAFF. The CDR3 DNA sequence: TGTGCCAGCAGTTTTCCGGGAATGAACACTGAAGCTTTCTTT.

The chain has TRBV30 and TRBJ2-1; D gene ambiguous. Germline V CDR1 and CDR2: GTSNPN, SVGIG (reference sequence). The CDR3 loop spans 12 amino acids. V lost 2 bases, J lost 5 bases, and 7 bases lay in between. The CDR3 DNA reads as TGTGCCTGGAGTTCACAGAACAATGAGCAGTTCTTC. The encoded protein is CAWSSQNNEQFF. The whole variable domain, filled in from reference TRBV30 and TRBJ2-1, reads SQTIHQWPATLVQPVGSPLSLECTVEGTSNPNLYWYRQAAGRGLQLLFYSVGIGQISSEVPQNLSASRPQDRQFILSSKKLLLSDSGFYLCAWSSQNNEQFFGPGTRLTVL.

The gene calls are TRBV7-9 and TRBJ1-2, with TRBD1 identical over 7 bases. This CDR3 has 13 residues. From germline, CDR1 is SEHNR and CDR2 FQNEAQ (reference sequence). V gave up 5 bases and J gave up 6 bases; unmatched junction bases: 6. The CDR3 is CASSPQGWDGYTF. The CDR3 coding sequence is TGTGCCAGCAGCCCACAGGGGTGGGATGGCTACACCTTC.

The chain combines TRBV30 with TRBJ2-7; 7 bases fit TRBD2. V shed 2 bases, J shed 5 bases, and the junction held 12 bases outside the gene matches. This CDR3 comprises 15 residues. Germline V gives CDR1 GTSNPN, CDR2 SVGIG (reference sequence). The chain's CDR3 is CAWSPVGGVSDEQYF. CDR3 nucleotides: TGTGCCTGGAGTCCCGTGGGGGGGGTATCCGACGAGCAGTACTTC.

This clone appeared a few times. CDR3 sequence (DNA): TGTGCCAGCAGCCCCCTGACAGGGTGCACCTACGAGCAGTACTTC. It encodes CASSPLTGCTYEQYF. V gene TRBV21-1 combines with J gene TRBJ2-7; the table assigns TRBD1, which was not confirmed against the DNA. TRBV21-1 is labeled a pseudogene. The CDR3 extends over 15 amino acids.

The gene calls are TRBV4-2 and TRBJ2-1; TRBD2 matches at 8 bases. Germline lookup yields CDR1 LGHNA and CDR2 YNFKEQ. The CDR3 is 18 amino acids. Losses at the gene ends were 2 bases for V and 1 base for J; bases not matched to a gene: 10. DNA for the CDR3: TGTGCCAGCAGCCAAAGTCAACTAGCGGCGTCATCCTACAATGAGCAGTTCTTC. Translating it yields CASSQSQLAASSYNEQFF.

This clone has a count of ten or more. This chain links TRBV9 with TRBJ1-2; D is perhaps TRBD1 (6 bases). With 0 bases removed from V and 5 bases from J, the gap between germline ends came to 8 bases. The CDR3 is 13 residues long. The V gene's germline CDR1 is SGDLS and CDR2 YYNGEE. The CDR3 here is CASSVDQGYGYTF. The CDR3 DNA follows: TGTGCCAGCAGCGTAGACCAGGGGTATGGCTACACCTTC.

The CDR3 region has the DNA TGCGCCAGCAGCTTGGCCAGTTTAGCGGCTCAACAAGAGACCCAGTACTTC. Protein sequence: CASSLASLAAQQETQYF. The rearrangement links TRBV5-1 to TRBJ2-5; D perhaps matches TRBD2 (6 bases). The CDR3 is 17 residues long. Deletions cut 0 bases from V and 2 bases from J, with 17 bases between. Germline V gene lookup returns CDR1 SGHRS and CDR2 YFSETQ.

For the CDR3, the DNA is TGTGCCAGCAGCTTAGCGGTGGAGAGCACAGATACGCAGTATTTT. Its protein is CASSLAVESTDTQYF. The chain joins TRBV7-6 to TRBJ2-3; D call uncertain. CDR1 SGHVS and CDR2 FNYEAQ come from the germline V gene. There are 15 residues in the CDR3. V lost 0 bases and J lost 0, with 7 bases in between.

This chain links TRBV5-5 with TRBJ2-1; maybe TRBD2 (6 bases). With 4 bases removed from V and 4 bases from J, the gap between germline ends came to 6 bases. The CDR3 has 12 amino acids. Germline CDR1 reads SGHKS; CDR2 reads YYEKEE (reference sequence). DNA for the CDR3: TGTGCCAGCAGCCGGGAGTACAATGAGCAGTTCTTC. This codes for CASSREYNEQFF.

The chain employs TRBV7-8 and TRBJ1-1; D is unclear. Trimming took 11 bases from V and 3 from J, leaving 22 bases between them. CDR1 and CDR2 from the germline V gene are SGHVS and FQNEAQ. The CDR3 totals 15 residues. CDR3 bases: TGTGCCGGATCCTCCGGGAGGGTGTCCGACACTGAAGCTTTCTTT. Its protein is CAGSSGRVSDTEAFF.

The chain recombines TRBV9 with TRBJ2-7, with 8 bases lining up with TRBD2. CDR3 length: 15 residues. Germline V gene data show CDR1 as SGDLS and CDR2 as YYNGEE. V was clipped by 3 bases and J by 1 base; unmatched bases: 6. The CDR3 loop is CASSGPGLGSYEQYF. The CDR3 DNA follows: TGTGCCAGCAGCGGTCCGGGACTAGGATCCTACGAGCAGTACTTC.

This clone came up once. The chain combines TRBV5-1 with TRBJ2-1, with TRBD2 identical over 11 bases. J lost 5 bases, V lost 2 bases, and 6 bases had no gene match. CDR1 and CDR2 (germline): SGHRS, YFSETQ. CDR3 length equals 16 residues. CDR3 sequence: CASSFFSGGEHNEQFF. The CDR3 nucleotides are TGCGCCAGCAGCTTTTTTAGCGGGGGGGAACACAATGAGCAGTTCTTC.

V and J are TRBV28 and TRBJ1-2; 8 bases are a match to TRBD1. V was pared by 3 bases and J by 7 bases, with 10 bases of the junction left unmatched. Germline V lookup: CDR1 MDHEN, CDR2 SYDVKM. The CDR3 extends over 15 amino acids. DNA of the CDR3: TGTGCCAGCAGTTTGAGGGGGACAGGCTTGAGTGGCTACACCTTC. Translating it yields CASSLRGTGLSGYTF.

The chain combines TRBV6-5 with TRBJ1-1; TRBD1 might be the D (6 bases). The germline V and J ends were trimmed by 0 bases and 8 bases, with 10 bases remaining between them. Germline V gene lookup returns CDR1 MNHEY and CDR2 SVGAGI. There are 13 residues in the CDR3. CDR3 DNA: TGTGCCAGCAGTTACTCGATGGGGACAGAAGCTTTCTTT. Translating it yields CASSYSMGTEAFF.

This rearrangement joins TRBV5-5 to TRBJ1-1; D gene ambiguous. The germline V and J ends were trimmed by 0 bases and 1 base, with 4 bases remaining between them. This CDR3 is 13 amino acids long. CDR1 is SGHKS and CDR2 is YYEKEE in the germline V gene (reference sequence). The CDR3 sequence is CASSLGGNTEAFF. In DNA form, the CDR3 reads TGTGCCAGCAGCTTGGGAGGGAACACTGAAGCTTTCTTT.

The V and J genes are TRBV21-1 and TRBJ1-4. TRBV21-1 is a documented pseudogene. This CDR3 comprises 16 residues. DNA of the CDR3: TGTGCCAGCAGCACCTCGGATTGGAGTATTAATGAAAAACTGTTTTTT. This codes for CASSTSDWSINEKLFF.

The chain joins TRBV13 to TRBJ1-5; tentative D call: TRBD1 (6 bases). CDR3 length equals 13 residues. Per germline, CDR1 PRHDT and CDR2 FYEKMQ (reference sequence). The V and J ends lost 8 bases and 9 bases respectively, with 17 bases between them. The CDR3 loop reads CASATGSNGPQHF. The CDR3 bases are TGTGCCAGCGCCACAGGGTCCAATGGGCCCCAGCATTTT.

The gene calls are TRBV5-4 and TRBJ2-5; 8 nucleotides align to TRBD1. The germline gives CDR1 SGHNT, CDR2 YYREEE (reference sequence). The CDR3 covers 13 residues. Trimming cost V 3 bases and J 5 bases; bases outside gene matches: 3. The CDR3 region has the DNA TGTGCCAGCAGCTCCGGACAGGGCGAGACCCAGTACTTC. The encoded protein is CASSSGQGETQYF.